This paragraph covers one T cell receptor (beta chain) sequence. Study processing details: Estimation of nucleated cell counts relied on the amplification of reference gene primers. This table comes from immunoSEQ multiplex PCR, and its TCRdb copy is limited to in-frame clones, with some not included. For V, J and clone size, that table is used; D and trimming come from the DNA. Of about 150,000 clones detected, roughly 89% appear once; the ten largest clones hold 2.5% to 3%. These data belong to a study of blood T cell repertoires in COVID-19. Whole-study context: COVID-19 samples collected from the United States, Italy and Spain covered acute and convalescent phases.

This CDR3 has 16 amino acids. Germline V gives CDR1 KGHSH, CDR2 LQKENI. V lost 3 bases to trimming and J lost 2 bases, with 13 bases between them. Sequencing was performed on peripheral blood. The chain links TRBV18 to TRBJ1-4, with D perhaps matching TRBD1 (6 bases). The TCR comes from a man aged 60 to 75 with active or convalescent COVID-19. The CDR3 reads CASSPPNRVTNEKLFF. The CDR3 region has the DNA TGTGCCAGCTCACCGCCTAACAGGGTCACTAATGAAAAACTGTTTTTT.